This T cell receptor (beta chain) was identified during a study of blood T cell repertoires in COVID-19. Only in-frame clones appear in the TCRdb table, and some are missing; sequencing was by immunoSEQ multiplex PCR. Of about 52,000 clones in the sample, approximately 82% were seen once. Sequencing used peripheral blood. The receptor was derived from a man between 65 and 85 years old with active COVID-19.

This CDR3 reads CASSSPRSLGGYEQYF. CDR3 in DNA: TGTGCCAGCAGTTCCCCGAGATCGCTGGGGGGCTACGAGCAGTACTTC. This sequence joins TRBV28 and TRBJ2-7; tentatively, D is TRBD2 (6 bases). Germline values: CDR1 MDHEN, CDR2 SYDVKM. The CDR3 loop spans 16 amino acids. Trimming took off 4 bases at V and 3 bases at J, with 19 bases between the two ends.